These 26 T cell receptor beta chains came from one sample sequenced in a study of Graves' ophthalmopathy and Graves' hyperthyroidism (dated by TCRdb to between 2017 and 2018). The instrument was an Illumina HiSeq 2000. For repertoire sequencing, TCR beta CDR3 regions were amplified from RNA transcripts. HTBI primers and the Qiagen OneStep RT-PCR kit were used in a first-round RT-PCR, which was followed by a second-round multiplex PCR, size selection and purification. TCRdb reprocessing: public reads trimmed at Q25 with fastp, clones called with MiXCR, in-frame beta chains kept. Each entry merges the rows of one CDR3 protein and shows their most common DNA and genes. This sample gives around 520,000 distinct CDR3 sequences in total; roughly 39% of them show up just once. The ten biggest clones cover around 4% of the sample. The source material was peripheral blood or thyroid tissue (not recorded which). These receptors all come from an adult man with Graves' hyperthyroidism.

This clonotype was found many times. The chain is built from TRBV12-3 or TRBV12-4 and TRBJ2-2, with no clear D. The CDR3 runs 13 residues. V was trimmed by 6 bases and J by 6 bases, leaving 11 bases between them. Here the CDR3 DNA reads TGTGCCAGCAGCCCTACCCGACCCGGGGAGCTGTTTTTT. Protein: CASSPTRPGELFF.

This clonotype was counted at least ten times. The chain uses TRBV24-1 and TRBJ1-5, with TRBD1 as a possible D gene (5 bases). Trimming stripped 3 bases from V and 9 bases from J, with 14 bases between. The germline V gene encodes CDR1 KGHDR and CDR2 SFDVKD. This CDR3 region has 14 residues. The CDR3 region has the DNA TGTGCCACCAGTGATGACAGCCACAACCGGCCCCAGCATTTT. Translating it yields CATSDDSHNRPQHF.

The chain links TRBV7-6 to TRBJ2-3; a weak D match, TRBD2 (6 bases). Trimming cost V 3 bases and J 4 bases, with 8 bases left between them. Looked up from germline, CDR1 is SGHVS and CDR2 is FNYEAQ. This CDR3 spans 13 amino acids. The CDR3 bases are TGTGCCAGCAGCTTGCGGGATGCAGATACGCAGTATTTT. Translating it yields CASSLRDADTQYF. The full variable domain, completed using reference TRBV7-6 and TRBJ2-3, is GAGVSQSPRYKVTKRGQDVALRCDPISGHVSLYWYRQALGQGPEFLTYFNYEAQQDKSGLPNDRFSAERPEGSISTLTIQRTEQRDSAMYRCASSLRDADTQYFGPGTRLTVL.

The sample holds a few counts of this clonotype. The chain employs TRBV7-2 and TRBJ1-1, with 8 nucleotides matching TRBD1. Germline CDR1 SGHTA, CDR2 FQGNSA. CDR3 size: 14 residues. The junction had 4 bases not matched to a gene; V was cut back by 6 bases and J by 1 base. CDR3 coding DNA: TGTGCCAGCAGACGCGACAGGGGGAACACTGAAGCTTTCTTT. Translating it yields CASRRDRGNTEAFF.

This clonotype was picked up many times. The chain uses TRBV7-6 and TRBJ1-5, with 8 nucleotides matching TRBD1. Germline CDR1 and CDR2: SGHVS and FNYEAQ. The CDR3 is made up of 16 amino acids. J lost 5 bases, V lost 0 bases, and 6 bases had no gene match. Written as DNA, the CDR3 is TGTGCCAGCAGCTTAGCAGTCAGGGGGCGGGATCAGCCCCAGCATTTT. Translating it yields CASSLAVRGRDQPQHF.

The rearrangement joins TRBV20-1 to TRBJ2-5; 7 nucleotides agree with TRBD2. V lost 0 bases, J lost 2 bases, and 3 bases stayed unmatched. CDR1 DFQATT and CDR2 SNEGSKA come from the germline V gene (reference sequence). This CDR3 contains 14 residues. In DNA form, the CDR3 reads TGCAGTGCTAGAGAGGGCGGGGGACAAGAGACCCAGTACTTC. This translates into CSAREGGGQETQYF.

The sample holds a few counts of this clonotype. This sequence joins TRBV19 and TRBJ1-1, with 9 bases aligning to TRBD1. This CDR3 is 13 amino acids long. The germline V gene encodes CDR1 LNHDA and CDR2 SQIVND (reference sequence). V was pared by 9 bases and J by 8 bases, with 10 bases of the junction left unmatched. CDR3 in amino acids: CASLFSGQGEAFF. The CDR3 DNA follows: TGTGCCAGCCTTTTCTCGGGACAGGGAGAAGCTTTCTTT. Variable domain in full (rest from reference TRBV19 and TRBJ1-1): DGGITQSPKYLFRKEGQNVTLSCEQNLNHDAMYWYRQDPGQGLRLIYYSQIVNDFQKGDIAEGYSVSREKKESFPLTVTSAQKNPTAFYLCASLFSGQGEAFFGQGTRLTVV.

This clonotype occurred many times. The chain joins TRBV19 to TRBJ2-2; D is unresolved. CDR1 is LNHDA and CDR2 is SQIVND in the germline V gene (reference sequence). Trimming took off 5 bases at V and 6 bases at J, with 13 bases between the two ends. The CDR3 totals 14 residues. The CDR3 sequence is CASSPFALSGELFF. In DNA form, the CDR3 reads TGTGCCAGTAGTCCCTTCGCGTTGTCCGGGGAGCTGTTTTTT.

This clonotype showed up many times. The V call is TRBV20-1, the J call TRBJ2-5, with 15 positions matching TRBD2. Germline loops: CDR1 DFQATT, CDR2 SNEGSKA (reference sequence). The V segment lost 6 bases and the J segment 7 bases; nucleotides outside the gene matches: 6. CDR3 length: 14 residues. The CDR3 DNA reads TGCAGTGCCCGGACTAGCGGGGGGGCGGGGACCCAGTACTTC. As protein: CSARTSGGAGTQYF.

The J gene is TRBJ1-5, the V gene TRBV24-1; a possible D gene is TRBD1 (6 bases). The CDR3 has 13 amino acids. Germline CDR1 and CDR2: KGHDR and SFDVKD. Trimming left V 7 bases short and J 5 bases short, with 11 bases between. DNA for the CDR3: TGTGCCACCAGGGGAGGGGGGGATCAGCCCCAGCATTTT. Protein product: CATRGGGDQPQHF.

The V call is TRBV18, the J call TRBJ2-7; TRBD1 aligns across 9 bases. Losses at the gene ends were 0 bases for V and 6 bases for J; bases not matched to a gene: 6. The CDR3 is made up of 15 amino acids. Germline V gene data show CDR1 as KGHSH and CDR2 as LQKENI. The CDR3 spells CASSPPNRGQGEQYF. The CDR3, as DNA: TGTGCCAGCTCACCACCGAACAGGGGGCAGGGCGAGCAGTACTTC.

This clonotype was detected ten times or more. The genes are TRBV29-1 and TRBJ1-5; perhaps TRBD1 as D (6 bases). Per the germline V gene, CDR1 is SQVTM and CDR2 is ANQGSEA. The CDR3 length is 14 residues. V lost 4 bases and J lost 5, with 15 bases in between. CDR3 in amino acids: CSVGWGGQDQPQHF. CDR3 DNA sequence: TGCAGCGTTGGGTGGGGGGGGCAGGATCAGCCCCAGCATTTT.

This clonotype was seen many times. This sequence joins TRBV9 and TRBJ1-6; 7 bases match TRBD1. Germline CDR1 and CDR2: SGDLS and YYNGEE. The V segment lost 4 bases and the J segment 7 bases; nucleotides outside the gene matches: 11. The CDR3 loop spans 16 amino acids. The CDR3: CASSSSPTGLNSPLHF. The CDR3 nucleotides read TGTGCCAGCAGCAGCTCTCCGACAGGGCTCAATTCACCCCTCCACTTT.

This clonotype was seen ten or more times. The V call is TRBV7-3, the J call TRBJ1-1; TRBD1 might be the D (5 bases). The CDR3 runs 12 residues. The V end was cut by 3 bases, the J end by 8 bases, with 10 bases between. The germline V gene has CDR1 SGHTA and CDR2 FQGTGA. The CDR3 nucleotides are TGTGCCAGCAGCTTGGGGGATGGAGAAGCTTTCTTT. Protein product: CASSLGDGEAFF.

This clonotype was picked up one time. A much bigger clone sits one base away, suggesting this may be a read error. The chain combines TRBV6-5 with TRBJ1-1; 10 bases agree with TRBD1. The CDR3 spans 14 residues. Germline CDR1 is MNHEY and CDR2 is SVGAGI. The J segment lost 4 bases and the V segment lost 1 base, leaving 0 bases of the junction unmatched. Written as DNA, the CDR3 is TGTGCCAGCAGTTACTGGACAGGGGGCACTGAAGCTTTCTTT. Its translation: CASSYWTGGTEAFF.

Details on this clonotype: One end of the junction is discordant with germline, which a read error may explain. The chain combines TRBV20-1 with TRBJ2-5; 8 bases are shared with TRBD1. The CDR3 consists of 10 residues. Germline V gene sequence: CDR1 DFQATT, CDR2 SNEGSKA (reference sequence). The chain's CDR3 is CSVAWTGLDF. DNA for the CDR3: TGCAGCGTTGCTTGGACAGGGTTGGACTTC.

This clonotype was recorded at least ten times. The CDR3 protein is CSAPWDRGYEQYF. CDR3 sequence (DNA): TGCAGTGCCCCGTGGGACAGGGGCTACGAGCAGTACTTC. The chain carries TRBV20-1 and TRBJ2-7; 10 bases map to TRBD1. This CDR3 has 13 amino acids. The germline V gene encodes CDR1 DFQATT and CDR2 SNEGSKA (reference sequence). With V trimmed by 6 bases and J by 3 bases, 5 bases remained unmatched.

In this sample, this clonotype turned up a few times. V usage is TRBV5-4 and J usage is TRBJ1-5, with a weak D call TRBD1 (6 bases). The germline V gene has CDR1 SGHNT and CDR2 YYREEE (reference sequence). Trimming took off 4 bases at V and 0 bases at J, with 20 bases between the two ends. The CDR3 length is 18 residues. CDR3 sequence reads: CASSRPGTHPHSNQPQHF. The DNA for the CDR3 is TGTGCCAGCAGCCGCCCCGGGACACATCCCCATAGCAATCAGCCCCAGCATTTT.

This clonotype came up many times. This rearrangement joins TRBV4-2 to TRBJ1-1; D is ambiguous. The CDR3 has 14 residues. CDR1 LGHNA and CDR2 YNFKEQ come from the germline V gene. Trimming shortened V by 2 bases and J by 3 bases, and 10 bases separated the two germline ends. The CDR3 region has the DNA TGTGCCAGCAGCCAATCCACCCTGGACACTGAAGCTTTCTTT. It codes for CASSQSTLDTEAFF.

This clonotype was seen a single time. The conserved phenylalanine or tryptophan normally closing the CDR3 is absent here, so this likely arose from a read error. It is unclear where the CDR3 begins or ends on the DNA, so no DNA is shown, and the CDR3 is as TCRdb lists it. This rearrangement joins TRBV7-2 to TRBJ1-4; the listed D gene, TRBD1, was not tested against the DNA. The CDR3 has 9 residues if both end residues are counted. Looked up from germline, CDR1 is SGHTA and CDR2 is FQGNSA. The CDR3 region is CATGQGLFD.

The chain is built from TRBV24-1 and TRBJ1-2, with 9 bases matching TRBD1. V lost 10 bases to trimming and J lost 2 bases; unmatched junction nucleotides: 13. Looked up from germline, CDR1 is KGHDR and CDR2 is SFDVKD. This CDR3 is built from 16 residues. The CDR3 spells CATRGITGTGNYGYTF. CDR3 sequence (DNA): TGTGCCACACGAGGGATCACCGGGACAGGGAACTATGGCTACACCTTC.

This clonotype turned up a few times. This chain connects TRBV20-1 to TRBJ1-3; D possibly corresponds to TRBD1 (6 bases). There are 13 residues in the CDR3. CDR1 DFQATT and CDR2 SNEGSKA come from the germline V gene (reference sequence). V was trimmed by 6 bases and J by 3 bases, leaving 12 bases between them. The CDR3 sequence is CSAAKDSGNTIYF. CDR3 DNA: TGCAGTGCCGCGAAGGACAGTGGAAACACCATATATTTT.

On this clonotype: Just one base apart from a much larger clone, this may be a read error. The J gene is TRBJ1-5, the V gene TRBV25-1, with D hard to call. Trimming took 3 bases from V and 9 from J, leaving 9 bases between them. This CDR3 region has 12 residues. The V gene's germline CDR1 is MGHDK and CDR2 SYGVNS. The DNA for the CDR3 is TGTGCCAGCAGTGAGCCTTTCGGGCCCCAGCATTTT. This translates into CASSEPFGPQHF.

The gene calls are TRBV7-3 and TRBJ2-7; TRBD2 agrees at 11 bases. The J call is uncertain, as TRBJ2-1 better fits the DNA end. The CDR3 runs 15 residues. Germline V CDR1 and CDR2: SGHTA, FQGTGA. In DNA, the CDR3 is TGTGCCAGCAGCCAGGGACTAGCGGTAGTCAATGAGCAGTTCTTC. It yields the protein CASSQGLAVVNEQFF.

V gene TRBV2 combines with J gene TRBJ2-6, with TRBD1 matching 11 bases. With 3 bases clipped from V and 3 bases from J, the junction kept 7 bases outside the gene matches. There are 18 residues in the CDR3. CDR1 and CDR2 (germline): SNHLY, FYNNEI. The CDR3 nucleotides read TGTGCCAGCAGTGACCTGGACAGGGGGCAGGATGGGGCCAACGTCCTGACTTTC. As protein: CASSDLDRGQDGANVLTF.

The chain is built from TRBV9 and TRBJ2-3, with TRBD2 matching 8 bases. Germline CDR1 is SGDLS and CDR2 is YYNGEE. There are 17 residues in the CDR3. V lost 0 bases, J lost 6 bases, and 12 bases stayed unmatched. CDR3 sequence reads: CASSVAGSGMTPDTQYF. CDR3 nucleotides: TGTGCCAGCAGCGTAGCTGGTAGCGGGATGACCCCCGATACGCAGTATTTT.